This T cell receptor beta chain was recovered during a study of T cell repertoires in cytomegalovirus infection. Study-wide background: Recently identified HLA-C-restricted CMV epitopes and well-studied HLA-B-restricted CMV epitopes were used by the study. A matching HLA type, together with CMV infection, was signaled by public TCR beta signatures.

The CDR3 totals 13 residues. Germline lookup yields CDR1 SQVTM and CDR2 ANQGSEA. V was pared by 6 bases and J by 5 bases, with 16 bases between. As to this clonotype: Its antigen is unidentified.

Findings of the study overall: CMV-specific HLA-C-restricted TCR beta clonotypes dominated the ex vivo response.

TCRdb reanalysed the reads using MiXCR and keeps one entry per CDR3 protein. Here the sample spans around 430,000 distinct CDR3 sequences, 42% being singletons. This TCR came from a human donor in good health (CMV status not recorded). Some clones in this sample may be carry-over from other donors' samples. The V gene is TRBV29-1, the J gene TRBJ2-5; the D gene is possibly TRBD2 (5 bases). The source was cultured PBMCs, collected from culture after CMV antigen stimulation. In DNA, the CDR3 is TGCAGCGTCGAAAGGATGACGGGGGAGACCCAGTACTTC. Protein: CSVERMTGETQYF.